Listed below are T cell receptor beta chains from one sample, sequenced in a study of early T cells in non-severe SARS-CoV-2 infection. TCRdb reprocessed the 5' RACE reads with MiXCR, giving one entry per CDR3 protein. This sample has about 68,000 distinct CDR3 sequences, with approximately 10% found just once. What was sequenced was whole blood. The receptors derive from an adult who was a healthcare worker with PCR-confirmed SARS-CoV-2 infection or an uninfected control (not recorded which). CDR3s include the opening cysteine and the closing phenylalanine or tryptophan. A D gene is named only where the DNA matches it firmly. Clone sizes are given selectively: once, few, many, or a class where the clone is expanded.

cdr3_nt cdr3_aa v_call d_call j_call clone_size
TGTGCCAGCAGCTCGGGCGCGGCGGAGCAGTTCTTC CASSSGAAEQFF TRBV11-3 NA TRBJ2-1 few
TGTGCCTGGAGTGACAGTTTGGCCGGGGAGCTGTTTTTT CAWSDSLAGELFF TRBV30 NA TRBJ2-2 NA
TGTGCCAGCAGAGGACCCCGGAGGGAGACCCAGTACTTC CASRGPRRETQYF TRBV6-5 NA TRBJ2-5 few
TGTGCCAGCAGTTTAGCGGGAGATTCCTACAATGAGCAGTTCTTC CASSLAGDSYNEQFF TRBV6-5 TRBD2 TRBJ2-1 many
TGTGCCAGCAGTGAACAGGGGCACACCATATATTTT CASSEQGHTIYF TRBV25-1 NA TRBJ1-3 NA
TGTGCCAGCAGCTCCAGGGACGAGGGAGACGGGGAGCTGTTTTTT CASSSRDEGDGELFF TRBV7-9 NA TRBJ2-2 few
TGTGCCAGCAGAACAACGGGACTAGCGTTTCAAGAGACCCAGTACTTC CASRTTGLAFQETQYF TRBV27 TRBD2 TRBJ2-5 few
TGTGCCATCAGTGAAGTCGGAAGGCCTGGGGCCAACGTCCTGACTTTC CAISEVGRPGANVLTF TRBV10-3 NA TRBJ2-6 NA
TGTGCCAGCTCAGGGACTAGCGGAACCTACGAGCAGTACTTC CASSGTSGTYEQYF TRBV18 TRBD2 TRBJ2-7 NA
TGTGCCAGCATCTGGGGAGGGACGGGTACGCAGTATTTT CASIWGGTGTQYF TRBV6-1 TRBD2 TRBJ2-3 NA